Listed here are 11 T cell receptor beta chains from one sample, sequenced in a study of blood T cell repertoires in COVID-19. Measured with immunoSEQ multiplex PCR; TCRdb has only the in-frame clones, and not every one. Of approximately 93,000 clones listed, about 76% are singletons. The sample consisted of peripheral blood. The receptors stem from a woman older than 75 with acute or convalescent COVID-19.

The chain couples TRBV6-5 to TRBJ2-7; maybe TRBD1 (5 bases). The V gene lost 5 bases and the J gene lost 2 bases, with 10 bases spanning the gap. This CDR3 region has 13 residues. The germline gives CDR1 MNHEY, CDR2 SVGAGI. The CDR3 DNA reads TGTGCCAGCAGTACCACAGGTACCTACGAGCAGTACTTC. Its translation: CASSTTGTYEQYF.

The chain joins TRBV28 to TRBJ2-7; 11 bases match TRBD2. Germline trimming cut 5 bases from V and 2 bases from J; bases unmatched to any gene: 8. Per the germline V gene, CDR1 is MDHEN and CDR2 is SYDVKM. The CDR3 contains 16 residues. The CDR3 sequence is CASSGSGTSGAYEQYF. CDR3 in DNA: TGTGCCAGCAGTGGTTCCGGGACTAGCGGCGCCTACGAGCAGTACTTC. The complete variable domain, with remaining parts taken from reference TRBV28 and TRBJ2-7, reads DVKVTQSSRYLVKRTGEKVFLECVQDMDHENMFWYRQDPGLGLRLIYFSYDVKMKEKGDIPEGYSVSREKKERFSLILESASTNQTSMYLCASSGSGTSGAYEQYFGPGTRLTVT.

The chain couples TRBV5-1 to TRBJ2-2; D possibly corresponds to TRBD2 (5 bases). V lost 2 bases and J 7 bases, leaving 6 bases between the germline ends. This CDR3 contains 12 residues. CDR1 and CDR2 from the germline V gene are SGHRS and YFSETQ. Written as DNA, the CDR3 is TGCGCCAGCAGCTTAGGGAGCGGGGAGCTGTTTTTT. This encodes CASSLGSGELFF. The full variable domain, in which reference TRBV5-1 and TRBJ2-2 provide the parts outside the CDR3, is KAGVTQTPRYLIKTRGQQVTLSCSPISGHRSVSWYQQTPGQGLQFLFEYFSETQRNKGNFPGRFSGRQFSNSRSEMNVSTLELGDSALYLCASSLGSGELFFGEGSRLTVL.

This clone was counted only a few times. The J gene is TRBJ1-4, the V gene TRBV2; D unresolved. The CDR3 length is 14 residues. Germline V gene sequence: CDR1 SNHLY, CDR2 FYNNEI. The V gene lost 8 bases and the J gene lost 5 bases, with 15 bases spanning the gap. CDR3 DNA: TGTGCCAGCTCCCGTAGACAACAAAATGAAAAACTGTTTTTT. As protein: CASSRRQQNEKLFF.

The chain combines TRBV19 with TRBJ2-2; D call uncertain. The V and J ends lost 3 bases and 5 bases respectively, with 4 bases between them. The CDR3 has 12 residues. Germline V gene sequence: CDR1 LNHDA, CDR2 SQIVND (reference sequence). The CDR3 spells CASSIMTGELFF. In DNA, the CDR3 is TGTGCCAGTAGTATCATGACCGGGGAGCTGTTTTTT.

This chain joins TRBV30 and TRBJ2-7; 8 bases agree with TRBD2. Germline CDR1 is GTSNPN and CDR2 is SVGIG (reference sequence). The CDR3 sequence is 15 residues long. V trimming: 2 bases; J trimming: 7 bases; junction bases outside the gene matches: 13. The chain's CDR3 is CAWSKNGAGEEEQYF. The CDR3 DNA reads as TGTGCCTGGAGTAAGAACGGAGCGGGAGAAGAAGAGCAGTACTTC.

This chain joins TRBV4-3 and TRBJ2-2; tentative D call: TRBD2 (5 bases). The CDR3 extends over 17 amino acids. V was trimmed by 0 bases and J by 4 bases, leaving 15 bases between them. CDR1 is LGHNA and CDR2 is YSLEER in the germline V gene. In DNA form, the CDR3 reads TGCGCCAGCAGCCAAGATTTTGCGAGCGGTAGCACCGGGGAGCTGTTTTTT. Translation: CASSQDFASGSTGELFF.

The chain has TRBV4-1 and TRBJ2-5; 8 bases are a match to TRBD2. CDR1 and CDR2 from the germline V gene are MGHRA and YSYEKL. There are 16 residues in the CDR3. Trimming removed 4 bases from V and 4 bases from J; junction bases left unmatched: 11. The CDR3 here is CASSRGAAGGRETQYF. The DNA for the CDR3 is TGCGCCAGCAGCCGCGGGGCTGCGGGAGGTCGAGAGACCCAGTACTTC.

V and J are TRBV7-9 and TRBJ2-7; D remains unclear. The germline gives CDR1 SEHNR, CDR2 FQNEAQ (reference sequence). The CDR3 is made up of 14 amino acids. V lost 2 bases to trimming and J lost 4 bases, with 12 bases between them. The CDR3 DNA is TGTGCCAGCAGCTTACCTCTAGACCCTTACGAGCAGTACTTC. As protein: CASSLPLDPYEQYF.

The chain is built from TRBV5-6 and TRBJ2-4, with TRBD1 matching 9 bases. Per germline, CDR1 SGHDT and CDR2 YYEEEE. The CDR3 runs to 15 residues. The J segment lost 4 bases and the V segment lost 1 base, leaving 3 bases of the junction unmatched. Here the CDR3 reads CASSLLDRGKNIQYF. CDR3 nucleotides: TGTGCCAGCAGCTTGCTGGACAGGGGTAAAAACATTCAGTACTTC. The full variable domain, its missing parts supplied by reference TRBV5-6 and TRBJ2-4, is DAGVTQSPTHLIKTRGQQVTLRCSPKSGHDTVSWYQQALGQGPQFIFQYYEEEERQRGNFPDRFSGHQFPNYSSELNVNALLLGDSALYLCASSLLDRGKNIQYFGAGTRLSVL.

This clone occurred a few times. The chain carries TRBV6-5 and TRBJ1-2, with TRBD1 matching over 10 bases. V shed 11 bases and J 3 bases; nucleotides not matched to a gene: 3. The CDR3 is 12 amino acids. The germline CDR1 and CDR2 sequences are MNHEY and SVGAGI. The CDR3 DNA is TGTGCCGGGGGACAGGGGTACTATGGCTACACCTTC. Protein product: CAGGQGYYGYTF.